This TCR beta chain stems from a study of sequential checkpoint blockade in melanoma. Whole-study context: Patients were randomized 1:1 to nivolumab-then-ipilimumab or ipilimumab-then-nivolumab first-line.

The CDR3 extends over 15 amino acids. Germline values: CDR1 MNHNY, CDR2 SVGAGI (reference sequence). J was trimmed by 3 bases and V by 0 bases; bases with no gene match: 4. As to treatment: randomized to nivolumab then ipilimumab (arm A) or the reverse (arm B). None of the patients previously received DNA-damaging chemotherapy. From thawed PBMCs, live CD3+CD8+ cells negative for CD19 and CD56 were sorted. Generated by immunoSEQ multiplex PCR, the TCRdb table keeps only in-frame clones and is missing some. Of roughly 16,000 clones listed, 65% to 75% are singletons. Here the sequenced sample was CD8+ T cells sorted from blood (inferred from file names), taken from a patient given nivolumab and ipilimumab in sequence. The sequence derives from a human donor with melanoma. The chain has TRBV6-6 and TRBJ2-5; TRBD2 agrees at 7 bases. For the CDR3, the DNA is TGTGCCAGCAGTTACTCGACTAGCAGAAAAGAGACCCAGTACTTC. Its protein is CASSYSTSRKETQYF.